This entry is about one TCR beta chain. The data were obtained in a study of blood T cells in healthy people across ages. The V gene's germline CDR1 is SGHKS and CDR2 YYEKEE (reference sequence). The CDR3 covers 13 residues. V was clipped by 4 bases and J by 7 bases, with 12 bases between them. Using a J-beta primer mix together with a sample-barcoded 5' primer, a second PCR was run for 7 to 11 cycles. Tagging of each cDNA molecule was performed by a template-switch adaptor with 12 random nucleotides. From the 5' RACE reads, TCRdb called clonotypes with MiXCR, one entry per CDR3 protein. The sample lists 950,000 to 1,200,000 distinct CDR3 sequences, roughly two fifths occurring once. The extraction recovered at least 6 micrograms of total RNA per sample.

This TCR derives from a man aged 18 to 29 in good health. Sequencing was carried out using blood. This chain uses TRBV5-5 with TRBJ1-5, with D maybe TRBD1 (5 bases). CDR3 residues: CASSRADSQPQHF. The CDR3 coding sequence is TGTGCCAGCAGCCGGGCAGACAGCCAGCCCCAGCATTTT. Filled out from reference TRBV5-5 and TRBJ1-5, the complete variable domain reads DAGVTQSPTHLIKTRGQQVTLRCSPISGHKSVSWYQQVLGQGPQFIFQYYEKEERGRGNFPDRFSARQFPNYSSELNVNALLLGDSALYLCASSRADSQPQHFGDGTRLSIL.